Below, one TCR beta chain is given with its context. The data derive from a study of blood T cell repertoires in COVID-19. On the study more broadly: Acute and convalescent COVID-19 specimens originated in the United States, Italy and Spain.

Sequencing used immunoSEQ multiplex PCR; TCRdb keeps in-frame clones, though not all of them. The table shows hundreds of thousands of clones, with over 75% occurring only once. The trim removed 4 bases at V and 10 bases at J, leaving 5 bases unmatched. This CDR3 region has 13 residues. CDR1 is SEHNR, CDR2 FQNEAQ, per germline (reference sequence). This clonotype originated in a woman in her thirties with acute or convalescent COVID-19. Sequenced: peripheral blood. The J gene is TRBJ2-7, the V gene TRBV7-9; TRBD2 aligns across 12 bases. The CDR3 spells CASSSGLAGPQYF. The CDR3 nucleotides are TGTGCCAGCAGCTCGGGACTAGCGGGCCCCCAGTACTTC.